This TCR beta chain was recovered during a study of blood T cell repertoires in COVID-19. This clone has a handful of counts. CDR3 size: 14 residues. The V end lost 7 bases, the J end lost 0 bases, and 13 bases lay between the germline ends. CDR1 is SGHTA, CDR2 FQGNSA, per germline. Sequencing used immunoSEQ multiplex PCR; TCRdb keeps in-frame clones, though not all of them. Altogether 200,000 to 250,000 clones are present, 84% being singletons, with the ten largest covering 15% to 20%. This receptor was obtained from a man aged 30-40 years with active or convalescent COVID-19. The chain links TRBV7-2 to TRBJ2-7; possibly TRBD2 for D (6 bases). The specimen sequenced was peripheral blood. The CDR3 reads CASTHSGLSYEQYF. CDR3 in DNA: TGTGCCAGCACCCATAGCGGCCTCTCCTACGAGCAGTACTTC.